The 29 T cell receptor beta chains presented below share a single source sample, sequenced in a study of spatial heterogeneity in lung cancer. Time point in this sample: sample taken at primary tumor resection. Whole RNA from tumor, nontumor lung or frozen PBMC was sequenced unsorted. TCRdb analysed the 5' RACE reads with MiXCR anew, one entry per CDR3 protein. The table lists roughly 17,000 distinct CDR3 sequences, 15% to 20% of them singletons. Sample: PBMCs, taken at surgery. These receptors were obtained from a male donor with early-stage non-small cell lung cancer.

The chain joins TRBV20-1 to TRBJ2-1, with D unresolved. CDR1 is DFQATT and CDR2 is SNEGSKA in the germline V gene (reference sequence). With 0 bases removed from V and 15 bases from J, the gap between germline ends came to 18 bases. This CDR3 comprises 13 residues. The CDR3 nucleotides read TGCAGTGCTAGAGATGAAGGACGAAGGGTGCTGTTCTTC. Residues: CSARDEGRRVLFF.

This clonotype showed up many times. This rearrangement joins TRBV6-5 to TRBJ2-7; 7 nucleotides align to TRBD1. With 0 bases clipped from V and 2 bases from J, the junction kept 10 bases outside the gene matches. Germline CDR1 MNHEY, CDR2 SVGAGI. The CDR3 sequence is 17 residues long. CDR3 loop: CASSYSIRETGTYEQYF. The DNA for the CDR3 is TGTGCCAGCAGTTACTCGATCCGTGAGACAGGGACCTACGAGCAGTACTTC.

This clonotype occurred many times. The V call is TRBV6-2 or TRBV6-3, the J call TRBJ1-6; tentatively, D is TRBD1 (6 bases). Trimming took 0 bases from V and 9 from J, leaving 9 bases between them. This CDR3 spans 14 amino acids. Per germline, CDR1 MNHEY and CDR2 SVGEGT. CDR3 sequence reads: CASSYSGGSSPLHF. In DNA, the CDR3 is TGTGCCAGCAGTTACTCCGGGGGCAGTTCACCCCTCCACTTT.

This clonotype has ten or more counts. The CDR3 DNA reads as TGTGCCTGGAGTTCCAGCGGGGAGACAGATACGCAGTATTTT. This translates into CAWSSSGETDTQYF. This chain connects TRBV30 to TRBJ2-3; TRBD2 matches 7 bases. CDR3 length equals 14 residues. J gave up 3 bases and V 2 bases, and 5 bases lay outside the gene matches. CDR1 and CDR2 (germline): GTSNPN, SVGIG (reference sequence).

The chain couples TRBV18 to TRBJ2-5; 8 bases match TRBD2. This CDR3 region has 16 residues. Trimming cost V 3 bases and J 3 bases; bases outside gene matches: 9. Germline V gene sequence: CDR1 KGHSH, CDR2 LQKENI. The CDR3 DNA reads TGTGCCAGCTCACCGACAGCGGGGGCCCTTGAAGAGACCCAGTACTTC. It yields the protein CASSPTAGALEETQYF. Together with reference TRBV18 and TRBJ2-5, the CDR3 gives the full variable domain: NAGVMQNPRHLVRRRGQEARLRCSPMKGHSHVYWYRQLPEEGLKFMVYLQKENIIDESGMPKERFSAEFPKEGPSILRIQQVVRGDSAAYFCASSPTAGALEETQYFGPGTRLLVL.

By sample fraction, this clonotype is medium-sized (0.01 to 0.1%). The CDR3 DNA follows: TGTGCCAGCAGTCACCCCCAGGGCCGAGCGTATGGAAACACCATATATTTT. Translated, it gives CASSHPQGRAYGNTIYF. J is TRBJ1-3 and V is TRBV5-6; D is possibly TRBD1 (5 bases). CDR1 and CDR2 from the germline V gene are SGHDT and YYEEEE. The CDR3 sequence is 17 residues long. Trimming took off 5 bases at V and 3 bases at J, with 21 bases between the two ends.

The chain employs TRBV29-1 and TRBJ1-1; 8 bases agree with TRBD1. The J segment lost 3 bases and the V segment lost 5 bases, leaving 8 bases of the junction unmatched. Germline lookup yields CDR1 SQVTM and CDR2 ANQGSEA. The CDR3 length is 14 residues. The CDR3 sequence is CSVYPDRAYTEAFF. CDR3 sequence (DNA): TGCAGCGTTTACCCGGACAGGGCCTACACTGAAGCTTTCTTT.

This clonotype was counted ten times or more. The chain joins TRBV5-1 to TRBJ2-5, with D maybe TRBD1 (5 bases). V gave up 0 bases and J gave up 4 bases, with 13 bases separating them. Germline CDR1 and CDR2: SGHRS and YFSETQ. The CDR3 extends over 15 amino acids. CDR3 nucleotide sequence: TGCGCCAGCAGCTTGGGATCCAAAAGGGGAGAGACCCAGTACTTC. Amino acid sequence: CASSLGSKRGETQYF.

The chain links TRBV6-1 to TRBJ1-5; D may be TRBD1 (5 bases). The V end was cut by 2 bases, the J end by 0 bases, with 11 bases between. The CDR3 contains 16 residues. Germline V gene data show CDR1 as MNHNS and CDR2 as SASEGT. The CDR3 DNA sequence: TGTGCCAGCAGTGAATACGACAGTCTTAGCAATCAGCCCCAGCATTTT. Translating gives CASSEYDSLSNQPQHF.

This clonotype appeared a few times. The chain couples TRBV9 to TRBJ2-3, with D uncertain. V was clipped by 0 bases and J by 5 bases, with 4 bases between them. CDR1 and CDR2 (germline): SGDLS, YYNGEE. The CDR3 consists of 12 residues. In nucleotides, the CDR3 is TGTGCCAGCAGCGTAGGTGAAGATACGCAGTATTTT. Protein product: CASSVGEDTQYF.

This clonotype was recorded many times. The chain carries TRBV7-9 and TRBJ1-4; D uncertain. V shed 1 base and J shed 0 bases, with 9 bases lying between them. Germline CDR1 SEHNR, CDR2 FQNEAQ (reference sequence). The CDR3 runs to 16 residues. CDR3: CASSLGVHSTNEKLFF. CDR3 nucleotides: TGTGCCAGCAGCTTAGGTGTGCACTCAACTAATGAAAAACTGTTTTTT.

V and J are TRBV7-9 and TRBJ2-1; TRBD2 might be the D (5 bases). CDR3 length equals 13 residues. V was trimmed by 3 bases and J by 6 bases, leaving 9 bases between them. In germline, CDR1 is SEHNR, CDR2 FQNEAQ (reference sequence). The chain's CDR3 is CASSFLGSNEQFF. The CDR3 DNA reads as TGTGCCAGCAGCTTCCTTGGGAGCAATGAGCAGTTCTTC. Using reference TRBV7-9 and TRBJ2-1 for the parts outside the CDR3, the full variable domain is DTGVSQNPRHKITKRGQNVTFRCDPISEHNRLYWYRQTLGQGPEFLTYFQNEAQLEKSRLLSDRFSAERPKGSFSTLEIQRTEQGDSAMYLCASSFLGSNEQFFGPGTRLTVL.

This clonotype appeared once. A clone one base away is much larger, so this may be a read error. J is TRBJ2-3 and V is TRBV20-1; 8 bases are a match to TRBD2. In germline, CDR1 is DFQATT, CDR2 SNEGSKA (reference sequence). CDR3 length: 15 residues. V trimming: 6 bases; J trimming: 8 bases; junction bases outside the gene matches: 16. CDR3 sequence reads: CSAFAGGSNLGTQYF. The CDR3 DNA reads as TGCAGTGCCTTTGCGGGAGGATCTAATCTTGGTACGCAGTATTTT.

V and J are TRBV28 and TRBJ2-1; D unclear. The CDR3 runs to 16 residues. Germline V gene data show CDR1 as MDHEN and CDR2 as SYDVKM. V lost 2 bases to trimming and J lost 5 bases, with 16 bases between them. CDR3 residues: CASSLPDGPRDNEQFF. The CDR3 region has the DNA TGTGCCAGCAGTTTACCAGACGGCCCTCGCGACAATGAGCAGTTCTTC.

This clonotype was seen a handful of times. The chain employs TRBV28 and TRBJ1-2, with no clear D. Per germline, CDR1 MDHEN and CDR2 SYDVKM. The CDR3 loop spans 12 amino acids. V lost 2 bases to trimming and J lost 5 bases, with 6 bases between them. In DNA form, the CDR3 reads TGTGCCAGCAGTTTAAAGGGTTATGGCTACACCTTC. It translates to CASSLKGYGYTF.

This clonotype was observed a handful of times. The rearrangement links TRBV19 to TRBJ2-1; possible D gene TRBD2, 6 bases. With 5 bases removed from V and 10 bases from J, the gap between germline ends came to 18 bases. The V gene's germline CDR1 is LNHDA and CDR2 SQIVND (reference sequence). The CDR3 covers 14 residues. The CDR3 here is CASSYEDPSGEQFF. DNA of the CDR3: TGTGCCAGTAGTTATGAGGACCCCAGCGGGGAGCAGTTCTTC. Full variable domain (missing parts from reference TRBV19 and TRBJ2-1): DGGITQSPKYLFRKEGQNVTLSCEQNLNHDAMYWYRQDPGQGLRLIYYSQIVNDFQKGDIAEGYSVSREKKESFPLTVTSAQKNPTAFYLCASSYEDPSGEQFFGPGTRLTVL.

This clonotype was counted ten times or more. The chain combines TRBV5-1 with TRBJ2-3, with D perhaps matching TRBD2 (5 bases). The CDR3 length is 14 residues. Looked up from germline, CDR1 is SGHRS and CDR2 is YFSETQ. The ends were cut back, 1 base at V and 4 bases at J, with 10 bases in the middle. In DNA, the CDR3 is TGCGCCAGCAGCTTGAGTGGGGAGTCAGATACGCAGTATTTT. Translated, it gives CASSLSGESDTQYF.

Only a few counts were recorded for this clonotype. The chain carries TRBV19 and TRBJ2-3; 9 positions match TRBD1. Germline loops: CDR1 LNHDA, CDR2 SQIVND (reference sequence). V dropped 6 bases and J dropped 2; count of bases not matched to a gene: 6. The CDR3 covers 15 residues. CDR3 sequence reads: CASRWTGVTTDTQYF. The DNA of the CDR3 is TGTGCCAGTAGATGGACAGGGGTGACCACAGATACGCAGTATTTT.

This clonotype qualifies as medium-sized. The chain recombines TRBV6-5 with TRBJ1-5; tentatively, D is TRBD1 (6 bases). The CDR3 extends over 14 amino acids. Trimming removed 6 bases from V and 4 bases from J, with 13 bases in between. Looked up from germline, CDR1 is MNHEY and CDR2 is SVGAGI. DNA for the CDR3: TGTGCCAGCAGCCCTACCACAGGGAATCAGCCCCAGCATTTT. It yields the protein CASSPTTGNQPQHF.

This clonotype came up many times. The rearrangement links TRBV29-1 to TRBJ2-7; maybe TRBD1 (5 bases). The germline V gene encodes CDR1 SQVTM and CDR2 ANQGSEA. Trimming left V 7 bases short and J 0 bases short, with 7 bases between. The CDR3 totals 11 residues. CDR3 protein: CSARGSYEQYF. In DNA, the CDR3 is TGCAGCGCTAGGGGCTCCTACGAGCAGTACTTC.

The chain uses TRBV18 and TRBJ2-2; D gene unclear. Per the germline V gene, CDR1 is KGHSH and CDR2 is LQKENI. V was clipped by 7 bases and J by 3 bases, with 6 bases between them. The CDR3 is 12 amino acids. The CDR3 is CASFHDTGELFF. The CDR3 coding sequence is TGTGCCAGCTTTCATGACACCGGGGAGCTGTTTTTT.

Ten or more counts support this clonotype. In DNA form, the CDR3 reads TGTGCCAGCAGCTTGGAGTTGGTAGAGACCCAGTACTTC. Translation gives CASSLELVETQYF. The chain links TRBV5-6 to TRBJ2-5, with D unclear. The CDR3 contains 13 residues. V dropped 0 bases and J dropped 4 bases, with 7 bases sitting between them. Germline V gene sequence: CDR1 SGHDT, CDR2 YYEEEE.

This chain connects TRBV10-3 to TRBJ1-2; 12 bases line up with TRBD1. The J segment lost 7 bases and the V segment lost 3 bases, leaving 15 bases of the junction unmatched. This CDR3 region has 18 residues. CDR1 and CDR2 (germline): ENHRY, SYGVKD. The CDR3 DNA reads TGTGCCATCAGTGACTTGGCGGGACAGGGGGCTTTTCATTTTGGCTACACCTTC. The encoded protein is CAISDLAGQGAFHFGYTF.

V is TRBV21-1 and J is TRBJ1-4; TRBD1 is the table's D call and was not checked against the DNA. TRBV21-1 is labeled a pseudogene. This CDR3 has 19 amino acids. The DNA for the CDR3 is TGTGCCAGCAGCAAAGAAGGGGGGACATTCCATAGTTTAGGTGAAAAACTGTTTTTT. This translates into CASSKEGGTFHSLGEKLFF.

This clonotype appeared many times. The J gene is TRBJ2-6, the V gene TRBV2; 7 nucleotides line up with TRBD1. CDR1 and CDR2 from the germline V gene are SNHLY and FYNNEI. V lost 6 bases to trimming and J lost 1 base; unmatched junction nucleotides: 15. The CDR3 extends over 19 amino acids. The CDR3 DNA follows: TGTGCCAGCAGCTGGGGGCCTCCGGGACAGATATCTGGGGCCAACGTCCTGACTTTC. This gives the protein CASSWGPPGQISGANVLTF. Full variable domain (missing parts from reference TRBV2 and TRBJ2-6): EPEVTQTPSHQVTQMGQEVILRCVPISNHLYFYWYRQILGQKVEFLVSFYNNEISEKSEIFDDQFSVERPDGSNFTLKIRSTKLEDSAMYFCASSWGPPGQISGANVLTFGAGSRLTVL.

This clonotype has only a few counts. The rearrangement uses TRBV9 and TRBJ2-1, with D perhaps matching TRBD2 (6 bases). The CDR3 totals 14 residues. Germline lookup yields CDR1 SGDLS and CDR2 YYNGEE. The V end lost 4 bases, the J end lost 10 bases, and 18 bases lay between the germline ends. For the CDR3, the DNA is TGTGCCAGCAGCCTCTTTCCGGGAGCAGGGGAGCAGTTCTTC. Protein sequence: CASSLFPGAGEQFF. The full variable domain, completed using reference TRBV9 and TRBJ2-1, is DSGVTQTPKHLITATGQRVTLRCSPRSGDLSVYWYQQSLDQGLQFLIQYYNGEERAKGNILERFSAQQFPDLHSELNLSSLELGDSALYFCASSLFPGAGEQFFGPGTRLTVL.

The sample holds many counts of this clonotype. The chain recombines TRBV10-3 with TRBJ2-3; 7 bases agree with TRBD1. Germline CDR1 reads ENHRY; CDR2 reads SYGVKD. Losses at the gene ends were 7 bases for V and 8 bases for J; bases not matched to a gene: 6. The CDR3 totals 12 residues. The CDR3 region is CAITEQGRTQYF. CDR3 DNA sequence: TGTGCCATCACAGAACAGGGGCGTACGCAGTATTTT.

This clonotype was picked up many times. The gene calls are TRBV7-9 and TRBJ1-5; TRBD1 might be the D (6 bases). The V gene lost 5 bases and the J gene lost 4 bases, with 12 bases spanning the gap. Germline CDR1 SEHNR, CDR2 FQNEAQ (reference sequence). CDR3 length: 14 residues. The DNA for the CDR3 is TGTGCCAGCAGCCCATACCAGGGGAATCAGCCCCAGCATTTT. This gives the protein CASSPYQGNQPQHF.

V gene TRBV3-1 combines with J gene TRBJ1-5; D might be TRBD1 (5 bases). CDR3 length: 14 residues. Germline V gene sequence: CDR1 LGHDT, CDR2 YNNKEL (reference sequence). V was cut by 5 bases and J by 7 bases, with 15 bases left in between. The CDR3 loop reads CASSVRGQWQPQHF. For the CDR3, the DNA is TGTGCCAGCAGCGTCCGGGGCCAATGGCAGCCCCAGCATTTT.